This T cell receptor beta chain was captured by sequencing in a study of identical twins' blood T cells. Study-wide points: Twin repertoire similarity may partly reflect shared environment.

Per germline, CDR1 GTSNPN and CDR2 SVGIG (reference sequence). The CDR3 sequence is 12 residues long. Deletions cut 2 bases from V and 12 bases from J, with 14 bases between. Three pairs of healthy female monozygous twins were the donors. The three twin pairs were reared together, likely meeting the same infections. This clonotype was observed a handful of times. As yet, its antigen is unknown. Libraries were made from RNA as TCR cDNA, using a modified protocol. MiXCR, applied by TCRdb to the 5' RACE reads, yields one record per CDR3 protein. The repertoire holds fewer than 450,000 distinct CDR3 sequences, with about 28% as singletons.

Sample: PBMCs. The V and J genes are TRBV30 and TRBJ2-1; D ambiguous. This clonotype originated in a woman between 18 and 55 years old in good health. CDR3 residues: CAWSPLGAGQFF. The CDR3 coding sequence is TGTGCCTGGAGTCCATTAGGCGCCGGGCAGTTCTTC.